The clone carrying this T cell receptor (beta chain) was picked up many times. This record belongs to a study of neurological immune-mediated disorders. Time point indicated: longitudinal time-point 1 (baseline). Germline V gene lookup returns CDR1 LGHNA and CDR2 YSLEER. The CDR3 consists of 14 residues. Trimming left V 0 bases short and J 1 base short, with 6 bases between. Over 160 million TCR-beta sequences from 15-18 subjects came from every sequencing run. Using its own MiXCR run on the 5' RACE reads, TCRdb lists one record per CDR3 protein. The table includes some 54,000 distinct CDR3 sequences, about 10% detected once.

The source material was PBMCs. V and J are TRBV4-3 and TRBJ1-1; no clear D. The TCR comes from a male donor with HTLV-1-associated myelopathy (HAM/TSP). CDR3 DNA: TGCGCCAGCAGCCAAGATTTCGGGAACACTGAAGCTTTCTTT. This sequence encodes CASSQDFGNTEAFF.